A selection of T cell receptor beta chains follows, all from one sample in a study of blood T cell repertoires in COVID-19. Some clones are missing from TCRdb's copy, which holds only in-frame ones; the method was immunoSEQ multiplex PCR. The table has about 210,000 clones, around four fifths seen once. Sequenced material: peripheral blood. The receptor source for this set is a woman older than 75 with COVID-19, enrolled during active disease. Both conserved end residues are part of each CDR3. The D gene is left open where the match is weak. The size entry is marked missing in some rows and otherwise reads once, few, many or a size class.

CASSKEGGTNAPEQFF TGTGCCAGCAGCAAAGAAGGGGGTACGAATGCTCCTGAGCAGTTCTTC NA TRBJ2-1 TRBV21-1 NA
CASSWGQGAGANVLTF TGTGCCAGCAGCTGGGGACAGGGGGCTGGGGCCAACGTCCTGACTTTC TRBD1 TRBJ2-6 TRBV5-4 NA
CASSPPQRANTGELFF TGTGCCAGCTCACCTCCCCAGCGTGCGAACACCGGGGAGCTGTTTTTT NA TRBJ2-2 TRBV18 NA
CASQDHRDPYGYTF TGTGCCAGCCAGGACCACAGGGATCCCTATGGCTACACCTTC NA TRBJ1-2 TRBV19 NA
CSVGRGITLSSYNEQFF TGCAGCGTTGGAAGAGGGATCACACTTAGCTCCTACAATGAGCAGTTCTTC NA TRBJ2-1 TRBV29-1 NA
CASKRGGRGELFF TGTGCCAGCAAGCGGGGGGGACGCGGGGAGCTGTTTTTT TRBD2 TRBJ2-2 TRBV28 NA
CASSLDTRKETQYF TGTGCCAGCAGCTTGGATACGCGGAAGGAGACCCAGTACTTC NA TRBJ2-5 TRBV5-4 NA
CASSAGQMNTEAFF TGTGCCAGCAGCGCGGGACAGATGAACACTGAAGCTTTCTTT TRBD1 TRBJ1-1 TRBV7-9 few
CASRPGGYSNQPQHF TGTGCCAGCAGGCCAGGGGGCTATAGCAATCAGCCCCAGCATTTT TRBD1 TRBJ1-5 TRBV28 NA
CASSFPERTEAFF TGTGCCAGCAGCTTTCCAGAGAGGACTGAAGCTTTCTTT NA TRBJ1-1 TRBV7-8 NA
CASSRGTGGTSTDTQYF TGTGCCAGTAGTAGAGGGACAGGGGGAACTAGCACAGATACGCAGTATTTT TRBD1 TRBJ2-3 TRBV19 NA
CASSLAGTSGGYNEQFF TGTGCCAGCAGCTTAGCCGGGACTAGCGGGGGTTACAATGAGCAGTTCTTC TRBD2 TRBJ2-1 TRBV7-2 NA
CAWSVGGGVNTEAFF TGTGCCTGGAGTGTAGGTGGGGGGGTTAACACTGAAGCTTTCTTT NA TRBJ1-1 TRBV30 NA
CASSHRDSQETQYF TGTGCCAGCAGTCACCGGGACAGTCAAGAGACCCAGTACTTC TRBD1 TRBJ2-5 TRBV5-4 few
CASSLGLRDRGPSTDTQYF TGCGCCAGCAGCTTGGGGCTCCGGGACAGGGGGCCGAGCACAGATACGCAGTATTTT TRBD1 TRBJ2-3 TRBV5-1 NA
CASSLTVAYSNQPQHF TGTGCCAGCAGTTTAACAGTGGCTTATAGCAATCAGCCCCAGCATTTT NA TRBJ1-5 TRBV6-5 NA
CASSLVSSGGTYEQYF TGCGCCAGCAGCTTGGTATCTAGCGGGGGAACCTACGAGCAGTACTTC TRBD2 TRBJ2-7 TRBV5-1 NA
CASSFTGGGYEQYF TGTGCCAGCAGCTTCACGGGGGGGGGCTACGAGCAGTACTTC TRBD2 TRBJ2-7 TRBV7-2 NA
CASSSLGGGETQYF TGCGCCAGCAGCTCCCTCGGAGGGGGCGAGACCCAGTACTTC NA TRBJ2-5 TRBV5-1 NA
CASSYTENTGELFF TGTGCCAGCAGCTACACCGAGAACACCGGGGAGCTGTTTTTT NA TRBJ2-2 TRBV7-8 NA
CSAERQQNTEAFF TGCAGCGCCGAAAGACAGCAGAACACTGAAGCTTTCTTT NA TRBJ1-1 TRBV29-1 once
CASSSTYSGYNEQFF TGTGCCAGCAGCTCTACATACTCGGGCTACAATGAGCAGTTCTTC NA TRBJ2-1 TRBV7-2 NA
CASSSTGSTGIAFF TGTGCCAGCAGCTCTACAGGGTCGACAGGGATAGCTTTCTTT TRBD1 TRBJ1-1 TRBV11-2 few
CASSSRQAPSGNTIYF TGTGCCAGCAGCTCCCGGCAGGCACCATCCGGAAACACCATATATTTT NA TRBJ1-3 TRBV7-8 NA
CASSSQGAYADTQYF TGTGCCAGTAGTTCACAAGGGGCCTACGCAGATACGCAGTATTTT NA TRBJ2-3 TRBV19 NA
CASSLDSFMSYEQYF TGTGCCAGCAGCTTAGACAGTTTTATGTCCTACGAGCAGTACTTC NA TRBJ2-7 TRBV11-2 NA
CALKAPGATEAFF TGTGCCCTCAAGGCTCCAGGTGCCACTGAAGCTTTCTTT NA TRBJ1-1 TRBV10-3 NA
CASSLGQGASGEQFF TGCGCCAGCAGCCTCGGACAGGGGGCGTCTGGTGAGCAGTTCTTC TRBD1 TRBJ2-1 TRBV5-1 NA
CASSPPRGTLIMNTEAFF TGTGCCAGCTCACCGCCGCGAGGGACACTAATCATGAACACTGAAGCTTTCTTT NA TRBJ1-1 TRBV18 NA
CASSLDTNYGYTF TGTGCCAGCAGCCTCGACACTAACTATGGCTACACCTTC NA TRBJ1-2 TRBV7-2 few
CASSRDRVADTQYF TGTGCCAGCAGCAGGGACAGGGTGGCAGATACGCAGTATTTT TRBD1 TRBJ2-3 TRBV7-2 NA
CASSLTSGGPQETQYF TGTGCCAGCAGCCTGACTAGCGGGGGGCCACAAGAGACCCAGTACTTC TRBD2 TRBJ2-5 TRBV7-2 NA
CASSAGLAGGTYEQYF TGTGCCAGCAGCGCGGGACTAGCGGGGGGTACCTACGAGCAGTACTTC TRBD2 TRBJ2-7 TRBV5-4 NA
CASIRTGNIHTF TGTGCCAGCATTAGGACAGGGAACATCCACACCTTC TRBD1 TRBJ1-2 TRBV7-9 NA
CASSPSMGLADHNEQFF TGTGCCAGCAGCCCCAGCATGGGACTAGCCGACCACAATGAGCAGTTCTTC TRBD2 TRBJ2-1 TRBV4-2 NA
CASSPGLIYNEQFF TGTGCCAGCAGCCCGGGACTGATTTACAATGAGCAGTTCTTC NA TRBJ2-1 TRBV5-8 NA
CASSALQRGNSPLHF TGTGCCAGCAGCGCGTTACAAAGGGGGAATTCACCCCTCCACTTT NA TRBJ1-6 TRBV14 NA
CASSLAAGGSVTQYF TGTGCCAGCAGCTTAGCGGCGGGGGGGTCGGTTACGCAGTATTTT TRBD2 TRBJ2-3 TRBV7-2 NA
CATSRDGLAGFQETQYF TGTGCCACCAGCAGAGATGGACTAGCGGGGTTCCAAGAGACCCAGTACTTC TRBD2 TRBJ2-5 TRBV15 many
CASSMTEFNSPLHF TGTGCCAGCAGCATGACAGAATTTAATTCACCCCTCCACTTT NA TRBJ1-6 TRBV9 NA
CSATGYTEAFF TGCAGTGCAACAGGGTACACTGAAGCTTTCTTT NA TRBJ1-1 TRBV20-1 NA
CASSQATGRETQYF TGTGCCAGCAGCCAGGCGACAGGGCGAGAGACCCAGTACTTC TRBD1 TRBJ2-5 TRBV3-1/TRBV3-2 NA
CASSLEAGGSWNEQFF TGTGCCAGCAGCTTAGAAGCGGGGGGGAGTTGGAATGAGCAGTTCTTC TRBD2 TRBJ2-1 TRBV5-5 NA
CASSPYRGRISTEAFF TGTGCCAGTAGTCCTTACAGGGGGCGTATATCCACTGAAGCTTTCTTT TRBD1 TRBJ1-1 TRBV19 NA